This entry lists 21 T cell receptor beta chains sequenced from one sample in a study of cytomegalovirus exposure and HLA in healthy donors. Researchers ran the PCR with 60 Vbeta and 13 Jbeta primers. Sequencing used immunoSEQ multiplex PCR; TCRdb keeps in-frame clones, though not all of them. This sample has under 200,000 clones; approximately 82% occur once, and the top ten carry about 1.8%. The sequenced material came from PBMCs. The source of these receptors is a woman between 18 and 29 years old in good health and CMV-seronegative.

J is TRBJ2-3 and V is TRBV28; D not resolved. Germline assignment: CDR1 MDHEN and CDR2 SYDVKM. The V end was cut by 5 bases, the J end by 3 bases, with 6 bases between. The CDR3 runs to 12 residues. The chain's CDR3 is CASSNWTDTQYF. CDR3 in DNA: TGTGCCAGCAGTAACTGGACAGATACGCAGTATTTT.

This clone appeared a single time. The genes are TRBV4-3 and TRBJ1-2; no firm D call. Deletions cut 3 bases from V and 2 bases from J, with 10 bases between. Germline lookup yields CDR1 LGHNA and CDR2 YSLEER. CDR3 size: 14 residues. The CDR3 loop reads CASSHVGSNYGYTF. DNA of the CDR3: TGCGCCAGCAGCCACGTGGGCAGCAACTATGGCTACACCTTC.

The chain joins TRBV11-3 to TRBJ1-2; 9 bases match TRBD1. The CDR3 contains 13 residues. From germline, CDR1 is SGHNT and CDR2 YENEEA. V shed 6 bases and J 8 bases; nucleotides not matched to a gene: 7. The CDR3 sequence is CASSAGTGWGYTF. The CDR3 DNA reads as TGTGCCAGCAGTGCCGGGACAGGGTGGGGCTACACCTTC.

The chain recombines TRBV28 with TRBJ1-1, with 10 bases aligning to TRBD1. Losses at the gene ends were 4 bases for V and 5 bases for J; bases not matched to a gene: 7. The germline V gene has CDR1 MDHEN and CDR2 SYDVKM. The CDR3 sequence is 15 residues long. The CDR3 DNA sequence: TGTGCCAGCAGTTCGGGCGACAGGGGGCATACTGAAGCTTTCTTT. Protein product: CASSSGDRGHTEAFF.

This chain links TRBV9 with TRBJ2-7; 9 bases fit TRBD1. Germline CDR1 SGDLS, CDR2 YYNGEE. V shed 0 bases, J shed 6 bases, and the junction held 4 bases outside the gene matches. The CDR3 covers 14 residues. CDR3 region: CASSVGDRVSEQYF. CDR3 in DNA: TGTGCCAGCAGCGTAGGGGACAGGGTCAGCGAGCAGTACTTC.

This chain joins TRBV7-9 and TRBJ2-7; TRBD1 agrees at 9 bases. Per the germline V gene, CDR1 is SEHNR and CDR2 is FQNEAQ (reference sequence). The V and J ends lost 3 bases and 6 bases, in that order; junction bases with no gene match: 3. The CDR3 sequence is 13 residues long. CDR3 DNA sequence: TGTGCCAGCAGCTTTGGGACAGGGTTCGAGCAGTACTTC. The encoded protein is CASSFGTGFEQYF.

Here the CDR3 DNA reads TGTGCCAGCAGTGGGACTAGCGGGATTTCAAATACGCAGTATTTT. It encodes CASSGTSGISNTQYF. The V gene is TRBV25-1, the J gene TRBJ2-3, with TRBD2 identical over 12 bases. J was trimmed by 7 bases and V by 4 bases; bases with no gene match: 6. The CDR3 is 15 residues long. Germline CDR1 MGHDK, CDR2 SYGVNS.

The chain employs TRBV14 and TRBJ1-2, with a possible D match to TRBD1 (6 bases). The CDR3 has 13 amino acids. In germline, CDR1 is SGHDN, CDR2 FVKESK. Trimming pared 4 bases from V and 4 bases from J, leaving 10 bases between. The DNA of the CDR3 is TGTGCCAGCAGCCCGACAGGCATCTATGGCTACACCTTC. Protein product: CASSPTGIYGYTF.

This clone was counted a few times. The rearrangement uses TRBV19 and TRBJ2-5; D perhaps matches TRBD1 (5 bases). The germline V gene has CDR1 LNHDA and CDR2 SQIVND (reference sequence). Trimming pared 8 bases from V and 4 bases from J, leaving 20 bases between. The CDR3 extends over 15 amino acids. The CDR3 nucleotides read TGTGCCAGTGCTCAGGGAACAGCGTTTGGAGAGACCCAGTACTTC. As protein: CASAQGTAFGETQYF.

The chain recombines TRBV19 with TRBJ1-5; D is ambiguous. Trimming took 1 base from V and 6 from J, leaving 10 bases between them. The germline V gene encodes CDR1 LNHDA and CDR2 SQIVND (reference sequence). The CDR3 has 14 residues. The CDR3 is CASSIAAGLQPQHF. CDR3 nucleotides: TGTGCCAGTAGTATAGCGGCAGGACTTCAGCCCCAGCATTTT. The entire variable domain, with the rest obtained from reference TRBV19 and TRBJ1-5, is as follows: DGGITQSPKYLFRKEGQNVTLSCEQNLNHDAMYWYRQDPGQGLRLIYYSQIVNDFQKGDIAEGYSVSREKKESFPLTVTSAQKNPTAFYLCASSIAAGLQPQHFGDGTRLSIL.

The count of this clone is one. The V and J genes are TRBV6-5 and TRBJ2-1; a possible D gene is TRBD1 (6 bases). The CDR3 spans 14 residues. Trimming pared 6 bases from V and 5 bases from J, leaving 14 bases between. Germline CDR1 and CDR2: MNHEY and SVGAGI. CDR3 coding DNA: TGTGCCAGCAGCCGACGGGACACACACAATGAGCAGTTCTTC. Its translation is CASSRRDTHNEQFF.

The table lists this clone with a few counts. The genes are TRBV6-5 and TRBJ1-6; D not resolved. CDR1 and CDR2 from the germline V gene are MNHEY and SVGAGI. The CDR3 consists of 14 residues. Trimming removed 6 bases at V and 5 bases at J, with 11 bases between. The CDR3 here is CASRTNQHNSPLHF. The CDR3 nucleotides read TGTGCCAGCAGAACAAATCAACATAATTCACCCCTCCACTTT.

The chain links TRBV2 to TRBJ1-4, with a possible D match to TRBD1 (6 bases). Germline V gives CDR1 SNHLY, CDR2 FYNNEI. The CDR3 runs 14 residues. V gave up 10 bases and J gave up 3 bases, with 15 bases separating them. The CDR3 loop reads CAILQGFSNEKLFF. The CDR3 DNA follows: TGTGCCATCCTGCAGGGGTTCTCTAATGAAAAACTGTTTTTT.

This clone was observed once. The rearrangement uses TRBV11-2 and TRBJ1-1, with D uncertain. The CDR3 runs to 13 residues. V shed 5 bases and J shed 4 bases, with 11 bases lying between them. Germline CDR1 reads SGHAT; CDR2 reads FQNNGV. In nucleotides, the CDR3 is TGTGCCAGCAGCCCGCCGGTGAGCACTGAAGCTTTCTTT. Translation gives CASSPPVSTEAFF.

The J gene is TRBJ2-1, the V gene TRBV27; TRBD1 matches 10 bases. This CDR3 has 15 amino acids. The V gene's germline CDR1 is MNHEY and CDR2 SMNVEV (reference sequence). The J segment lost 4 bases and the V segment lost 5 bases, leaving 5 bases of the junction unmatched. The CDR3 loop is CASSPLGQGYNEQFF. The CDR3 bases are TGTGCCAGCAGTCCACTGGGACAGGGGTACAATGAGCAGTTCTTC.

The table lists this clone with a count of one. The rearrangement links TRBV6-1 to TRBJ1-1, with D unclear. The CDR3 sequence is 16 residues long. Between the trimmed V and J ends, which lost 3 bases and 4 bases, there was a span of 18 bases. Germline assignment: CDR1 MNHNS and CDR2 SASEGT. CDR3 in DNA: TGTGCCAGCAGTGAGAGAGGGATTGGAAGTAGCACTGAAGCTTTCTTT. Amino acid sequence: CASSERGIGSSTEAFF.

The chain carries TRBV19 and TRBJ2-1; 7 nucleotides match TRBD2. The CDR3 length is 13 residues. Germline lookup yields CDR1 LNHDA and CDR2 SQIVND (reference sequence). V lost 9 bases to trimming and J lost 8 bases; unmatched junction nucleotides: 10. CDR3 protein: CASRRLGGDEQFF. The DNA of the CDR3 is TGTGCCAGCAGGAGGTTGGGGGGGGATGAGCAGTTCTTC.

This clone showed up just a few times. V gene TRBV4-1 combines with J gene TRBJ1-1; no clear D gene. CDR1 MGHRA and CDR2 YSYEKL come from the germline V gene. With 1 base removed from V and 0 bases from J, the gap between germline ends came to 12 bases. The CDR3 spans 16 residues. The CDR3 loop reads CASSQGWAVMNTEAFF. CDR3 sequence (DNA): TGCGCCAGCAGCCAAGGTTGGGCAGTTATGAACACTGAAGCTTTCTTT.

This chain connects TRBV4-1 to TRBJ2-3, with a possible D match to TRBD2 (7 bases). The CDR3 runs 15 residues. Trimming removed 3 bases at V and 8 bases at J, with 18 bases between. The germline gives CDR1 MGHRA, CDR2 YSYEKL. The CDR3 DNA reads as TGCGCCAGCAGCCAGGAAGGGGGGGACTCAGTTACGCAGTATTTT. This encodes CASSQEGGDSVTQYF.

This clone was counted a few times. The CDR3 coding sequence is TGTGCCAGCAGTTACTCGGGACAGACTAATCAGCCCCAGCATTTT. It yields the protein CASSYSGQTNQPQHF. The chain links TRBV6-5 to TRBJ1-5, with 7 bases that match TRBD1. CDR3 length: 15 residues. CDR1 is MNHEY and CDR2 is SVGAGI in the germline V gene. The V segment lost 0 bases and the J segment 4 bases; nucleotides outside the gene matches: 3.

The CDR3 region has the DNA TGTGCCAGCAGCTCGGACAGGGGGTTGACCTACGAGCAGTACTTC. It translates to CASSSDRGLTYEQYF. The chain links TRBV6-6 to TRBJ2-7, with 10 bases aligning to TRBD1. The junction had 7 bases not matched to a gene; V was cut back by 6 bases and J by 2 bases. This CDR3 spans 15 amino acids. Germline CDR1 and CDR2: MNHNY and SVGAGI (reference sequence).